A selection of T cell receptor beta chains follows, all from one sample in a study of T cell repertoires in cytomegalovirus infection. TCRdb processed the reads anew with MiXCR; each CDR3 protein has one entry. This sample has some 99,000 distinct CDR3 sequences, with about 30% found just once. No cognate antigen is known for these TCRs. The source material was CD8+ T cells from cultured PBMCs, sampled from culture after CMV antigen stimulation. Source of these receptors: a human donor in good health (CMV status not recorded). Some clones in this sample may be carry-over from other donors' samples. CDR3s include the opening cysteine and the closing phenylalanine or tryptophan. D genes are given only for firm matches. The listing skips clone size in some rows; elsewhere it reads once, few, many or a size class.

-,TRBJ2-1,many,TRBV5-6,CASSSGSYNEQFF,TGTGCCAGCAGCTCCGGCTCCTACAATGAGCAGTTCTTC
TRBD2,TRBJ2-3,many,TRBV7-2,CASSFSREADTQYF,TGTGCCAGCAGCTTTTCCCGGGAGGCAGATACGCAGTATTTT
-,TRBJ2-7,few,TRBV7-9,CASSLGRQDGAYEQYF,TGTGCCAGCAGCTTAGGCCGACAGGACGGGGCATACGAGCAGTACTTC
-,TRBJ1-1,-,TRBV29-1,CSASVNTEAFF,TGCAGCGCTTCCGTGAACACTGAAGCTTTCTTT
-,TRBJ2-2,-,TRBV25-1,CASSELGLTGELFF,TGTGCCAGCAGTGAATTAGGTCTCACCGGGGAGCTGTTTTTT
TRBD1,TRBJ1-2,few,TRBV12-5,CASGPDRAFYGYTF,TGTGCTAGTGGTCCGGACAGGGCGTTTTATGGCTACACCTTC
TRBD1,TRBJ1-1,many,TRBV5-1,CASSLIMGQGVRTEAFF,TGCGCCAGCAGCTTGATAATGGGACAGGGTGTCCGCACTGAAGCTTTCTTT
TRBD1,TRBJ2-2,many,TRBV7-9,CASRSSPDRVWNTGELFF,TGTGCCAGCAGGTCGTCCCCCGACAGGGTTTGGAACACCGGGGAGCTGTTTTTT
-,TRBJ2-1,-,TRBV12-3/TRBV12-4,CASSPNAGNEQFF,TGTGCCAGCAGCCCCAACGCGGGCAATGAGCAGTTCTTC
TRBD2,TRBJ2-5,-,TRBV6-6,CASSPEGAGGTGTQYF,TGTGCCAGCAGTCCAGAGGGCGCGGGGGGGACGGGGACCCAGTACTTC
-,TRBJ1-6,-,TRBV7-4,CASSLSAPFSYNSPLHF,TGTGCCAGCAGCTTATCTGCACCGTTCTCCTATAATTCACCCCTCCACTTT
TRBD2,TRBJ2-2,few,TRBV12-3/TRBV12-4,CASSFSAGGPSGELFF,TGTGCCAGCAGTTTTTCTGCGGGGGGCCCTTCCGGGGAGCTGTTTTTT
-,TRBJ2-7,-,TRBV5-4,CASSSYSDAYEQYF,TGTGCCAGCAGCTCGTACAGTGATGCCTACGAGCAGTACTTC
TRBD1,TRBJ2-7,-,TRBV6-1,CASTWTGSYEQYF,TGTGCCAGCACCTGGACAGGGTCCTACGAGCAGTACTTC
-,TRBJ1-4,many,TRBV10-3,CAIKGVATNEKLFF,TGTGCCATCAAGGGGGTAGCAACTAATGAAAAACTGTTTTTT
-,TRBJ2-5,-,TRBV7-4,CASGDGQETQYF,TGTGCCAGCGGCGACGGCCAAGAGACCCAGTACTTC